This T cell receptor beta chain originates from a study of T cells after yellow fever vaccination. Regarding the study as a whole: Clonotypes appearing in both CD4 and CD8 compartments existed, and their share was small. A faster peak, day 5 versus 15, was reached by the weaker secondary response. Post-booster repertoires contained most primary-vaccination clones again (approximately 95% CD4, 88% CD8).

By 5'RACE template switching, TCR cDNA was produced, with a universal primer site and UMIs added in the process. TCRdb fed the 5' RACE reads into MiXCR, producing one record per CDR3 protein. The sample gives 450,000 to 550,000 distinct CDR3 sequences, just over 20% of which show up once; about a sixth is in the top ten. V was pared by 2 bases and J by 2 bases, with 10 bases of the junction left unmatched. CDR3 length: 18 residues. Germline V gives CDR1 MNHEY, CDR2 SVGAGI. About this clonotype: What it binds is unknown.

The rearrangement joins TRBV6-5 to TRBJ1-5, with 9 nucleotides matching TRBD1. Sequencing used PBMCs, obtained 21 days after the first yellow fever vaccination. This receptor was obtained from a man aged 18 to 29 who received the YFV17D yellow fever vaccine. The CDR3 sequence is CASSYPTGQGRGNQPQHF. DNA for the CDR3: TGTGCCAGCAGTTACCCGACGGGACAGGGACGGGGCAATCAGCCCCAGCATTTT.